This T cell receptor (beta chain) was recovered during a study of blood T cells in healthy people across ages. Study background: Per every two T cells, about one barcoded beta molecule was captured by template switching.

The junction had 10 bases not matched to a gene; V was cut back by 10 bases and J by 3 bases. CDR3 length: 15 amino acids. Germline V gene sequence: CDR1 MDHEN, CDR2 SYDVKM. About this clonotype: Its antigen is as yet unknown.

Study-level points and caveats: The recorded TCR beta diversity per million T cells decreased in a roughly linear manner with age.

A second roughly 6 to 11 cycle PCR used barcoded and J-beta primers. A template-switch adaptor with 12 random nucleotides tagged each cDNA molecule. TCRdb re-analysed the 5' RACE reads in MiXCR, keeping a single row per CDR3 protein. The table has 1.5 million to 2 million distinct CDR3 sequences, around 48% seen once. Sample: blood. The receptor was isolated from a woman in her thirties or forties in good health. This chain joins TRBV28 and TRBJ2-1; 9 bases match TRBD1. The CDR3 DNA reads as TGTGCCATCCGTCGCCGGGACAGGGACTACAATGAGCAGTTCTTC. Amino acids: CAIRRRDRDYNEQFF. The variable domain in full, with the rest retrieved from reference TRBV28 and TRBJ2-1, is DVKVTQSSRYLVKRTGEKVFLECVQDMDHENMFWYRQDPGLGLRLIYFSYDVKMKEKGDIPEGYSVSREKKERFSLILESASTNQTSMYLCAIRRRDRDYNEQFFGPGTRLTVL.